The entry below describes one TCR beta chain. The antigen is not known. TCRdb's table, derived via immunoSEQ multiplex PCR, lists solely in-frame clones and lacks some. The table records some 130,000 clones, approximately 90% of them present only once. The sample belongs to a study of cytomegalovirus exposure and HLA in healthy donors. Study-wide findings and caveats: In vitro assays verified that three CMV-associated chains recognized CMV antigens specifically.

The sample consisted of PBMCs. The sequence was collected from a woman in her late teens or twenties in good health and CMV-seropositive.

CDR3 region: CASSLDSSVRGYTF. The CDR3 DNA is TGTGCCAGCAGCTTAGATAGCTCTGTTCGGGGCTACACCTTC. The V and J genes are TRBV11-2 and TRBJ1-2; D is unclear. The V gene lost 0 bases and the J gene lost 8 bases, with 13 bases spanning the gap. Germline V gives CDR1 SGHAT, CDR2 FQNNGV. There are 14 residues in the CDR3.